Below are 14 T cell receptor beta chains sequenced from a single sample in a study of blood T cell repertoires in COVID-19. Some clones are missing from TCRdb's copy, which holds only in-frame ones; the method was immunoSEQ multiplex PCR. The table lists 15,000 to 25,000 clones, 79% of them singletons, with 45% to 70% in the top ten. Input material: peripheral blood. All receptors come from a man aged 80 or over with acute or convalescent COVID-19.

CDR3 sequence: CASSLGPSGQETQYF. Here the CDR3 DNA reads TGCGCCAGCAGCCTCGGGCCGAGCGGCCAAGAGACCCAGTACTTC. V gene TRBV4-1 combines with J gene TRBJ2-5, with D possibly TRBD2 on 5 matching bases. The germline gives CDR1 MGHRA, CDR2 YSYEKL. V was trimmed by 4 bases and J by 1 base, leaving 13 bases between them. The CDR3 runs 15 residues.

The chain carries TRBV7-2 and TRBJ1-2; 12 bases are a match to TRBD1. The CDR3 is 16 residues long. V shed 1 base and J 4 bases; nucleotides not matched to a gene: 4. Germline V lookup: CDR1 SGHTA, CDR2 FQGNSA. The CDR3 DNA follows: TGTGCCAGCAGCTTAGATGGGACAGGGGGCACCTATGGCTACACCTTC. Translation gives CASSLDGTGGTYGYTF.

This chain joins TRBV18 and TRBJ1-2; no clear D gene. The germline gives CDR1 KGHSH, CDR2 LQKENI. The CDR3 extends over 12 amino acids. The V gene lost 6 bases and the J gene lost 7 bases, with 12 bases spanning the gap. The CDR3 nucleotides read TGTGCCAGCTCCGGTAGGGAGGGTGGCTACACCTTC. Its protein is CASSGREGGYTF.

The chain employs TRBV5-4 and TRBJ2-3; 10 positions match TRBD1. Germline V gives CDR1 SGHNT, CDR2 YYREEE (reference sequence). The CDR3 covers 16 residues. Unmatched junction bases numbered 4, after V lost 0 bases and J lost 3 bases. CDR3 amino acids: CASSLAGTGETDTQYF. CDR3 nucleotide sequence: TGTGCCAGCAGCTTGGCCGGGACAGGGGAGACAGATACGCAGTATTTT.

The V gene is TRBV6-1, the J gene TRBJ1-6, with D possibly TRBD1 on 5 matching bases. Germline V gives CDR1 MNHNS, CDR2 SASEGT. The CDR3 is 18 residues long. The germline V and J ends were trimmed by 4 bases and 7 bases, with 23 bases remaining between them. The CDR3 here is CASSAPRGERTVNSPLHF. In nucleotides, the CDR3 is TGTGCCAGCAGTGCCCCGCGGGGCGAGAGGACGGTAAATTCACCCCTCCACTTT.

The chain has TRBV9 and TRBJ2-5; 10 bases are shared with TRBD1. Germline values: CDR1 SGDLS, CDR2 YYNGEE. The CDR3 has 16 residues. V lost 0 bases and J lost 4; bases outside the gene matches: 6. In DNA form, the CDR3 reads TGTGCCAGCAGCGTAGGGACAGGGGGTAACAGAGAGACCCAGTACTTC. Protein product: CASSVGTGGNRETQYF.

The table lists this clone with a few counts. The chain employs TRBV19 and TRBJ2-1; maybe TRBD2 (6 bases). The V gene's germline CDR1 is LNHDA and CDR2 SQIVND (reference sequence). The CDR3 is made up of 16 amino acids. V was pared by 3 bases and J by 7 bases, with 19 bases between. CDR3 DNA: TGTGCCAGTAGTATGGGGGTCGGGAGAGGCCGGAATGAGCAGTTCTTC. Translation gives CASSMGVGRGRNEQFF.

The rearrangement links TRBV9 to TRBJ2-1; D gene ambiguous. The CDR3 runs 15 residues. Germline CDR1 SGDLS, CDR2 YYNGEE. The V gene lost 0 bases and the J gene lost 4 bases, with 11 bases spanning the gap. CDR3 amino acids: CASSVGLVRYNEQFF. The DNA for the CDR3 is TGTGCCAGCAGCGTAGGGCTAGTCCGATACAATGAGCAGTTCTTC.

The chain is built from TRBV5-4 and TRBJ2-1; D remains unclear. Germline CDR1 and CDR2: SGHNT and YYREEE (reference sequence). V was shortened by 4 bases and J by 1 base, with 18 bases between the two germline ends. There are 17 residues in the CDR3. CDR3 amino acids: CASSPSLGDTSYNEQFF. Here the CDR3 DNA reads TGTGCCAGCAGCCCTAGTCTGGGTGATACTTCCTACAATGAGCAGTTCTTC.

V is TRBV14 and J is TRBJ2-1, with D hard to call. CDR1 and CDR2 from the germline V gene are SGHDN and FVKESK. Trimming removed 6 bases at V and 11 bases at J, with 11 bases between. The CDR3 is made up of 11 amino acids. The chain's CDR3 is CASSNSNQQFF. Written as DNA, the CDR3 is TGTGCCAGCAGTAATAGTAACCAGCAGTTCTTC.

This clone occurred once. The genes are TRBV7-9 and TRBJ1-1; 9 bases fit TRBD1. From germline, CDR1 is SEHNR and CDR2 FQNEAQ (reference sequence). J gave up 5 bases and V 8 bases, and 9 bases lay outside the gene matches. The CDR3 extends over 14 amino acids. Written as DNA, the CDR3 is TGTGCCAGCTTCTCGGACAGGGGATTTACTGAAGCTTTCTTT. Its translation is CASFSDRGFTEAFF.

As DNA, the CDR3 is TGTGCCAGCAGCTTAGCCGTCCAAGAGACCCAGTACTTC. It encodes CASSLAVQETQYF. This chain joins TRBV7-9 and TRBJ2-5; no reliable D call. V lost 0 bases and J 1 base, leaving 3 bases between the germline ends. The CDR3 extends over 13 amino acids. CDR1 is SEHNR, CDR2 FQNEAQ, per germline (reference sequence).

The CDR3 DNA reads TGTGCCAGCAGCTTAGGAGCGGGAGGGCCGAGGGATGAGCAGTTCTTC. Protein: CASSLGAGGPRDEQFF. The genes are TRBV7-9 and TRBJ2-1; 10 bases are a match to TRBD2. V lost 1 base and J lost 8; bases outside the gene matches: 8. CDR3 size: 16 residues. Per germline, CDR1 SEHNR and CDR2 FQNEAQ (reference sequence).

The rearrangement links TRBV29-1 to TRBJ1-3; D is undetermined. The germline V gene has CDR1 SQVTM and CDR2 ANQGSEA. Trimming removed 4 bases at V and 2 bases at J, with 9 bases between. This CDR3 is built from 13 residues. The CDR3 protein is CSVGNSTGNTIYF. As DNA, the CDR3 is TGCAGCGTTGGGAACAGCACTGGAAACACCATATATTTT.